One and the same sample provided the 20 T cell receptor beta chains below, sequenced in a study of cytomegalovirus exposure and HLA in healthy donors. Vbeta (60) and Jbeta (13) primers were used in the PCR. The assay was immunoSEQ multiplex PCR, and TCRdb's table has in-frame clones only and misses some. The profile shows roughly 120,000 clones, more than 60% of them singletons. The sequenced sample was PBMCs. The receptors derive from a woman aged 55-70 years in good health and CMV-seropositive.

This clone occurred a few times. The chain employs TRBV6-1 and TRBJ1-6, with TRBD1 matching 9 bases. CDR3 size: 16 residues. V trimming: 4 bases; J trimming: 7 bases; junction bases outside the gene matches: 8. Per germline, CDR1 MNHNS and CDR2 SASEGT. Written as DNA, the CDR3 is TGTGCCAGCAGTGGTTACAGGGGGCGCCCCAATTCACCCCTCCACTTT. Amino acid sequence: CASSGYRGRPNSPLHF.

J is TRBJ1-2 and V is TRBV5-4; 8 positions agree with TRBD1. The CDR3 runs 13 residues. CDR1 is SGHNT and CDR2 is YYREEE in the germline V gene (reference sequence). The trim removed 2 bases at V and 4 bases at J, leaving 1 base unmatched. CDR3 nucleotide sequence: TGTGCCAGCAGCTTCACAGGGGGCTATGGCTACACCTTC. Its translation: CASSFTGGYGYTF.

The CDR3: CASSPGLTTDTQYF. DNA of the CDR3: TGTGCCAGCTCACCGGGACTTACCACAGATACGCAGTATTTT. V and J are TRBV18 and TRBJ2-3, with D perhaps TRBD2 (6 bases). The CDR3 loop spans 14 amino acids. V lost 3 bases to trimming and J lost 2 bases, with 9 bases between them. The germline V gene has CDR1 KGHSH and CDR2 LQKENI.

This clone was recorded a few times. V is TRBV7-6 and J is TRBJ1-4; TRBD1 agrees at 8 bases. Unmatched junction bases numbered 1, after V lost 5 bases and J lost 2 bases. The CDR3 length is 14 residues. Germline V CDR1 and CDR2: SGHVS, FNYEAQ. DNA for the CDR3: TGTGCCAGCAGCCAGGGGGCGACTAATGAAAAACTGTTTTTT. This sequence encodes CASSQGATNEKLFF.

The chain combines TRBV7-8 with TRBJ2-7; D is perhaps TRBD1 (6 bases). Looked up from germline, CDR1 is SGHVS and CDR2 is FQNEAQ. V was clipped by 6 bases and J by 0 bases, with 24 bases between them. The CDR3 consists of 18 residues. CDR3 sequence: CASRKNRDPYQGSYEQYF. The CDR3 DNA reads as TGTGCCAGCAGAAAAAACAGGGACCCATACCAAGGCTCCTACGAGCAGTACTTC. Drawing the rest from reference TRBV7-8 and TRBJ2-7, the complete variable domain is GAGVSQSPRYKVAKRGQDVALRCDPISGHVSLFWYQQALGQGPEFLTYFQNEAQLDKSGLPSDRFFAERPEGSVSTLKIQRTQQEDSAVYLCASRKNRDPYQGSYEQYFGPGTRLTVT.

This clone was detected only a few times. The chain employs TRBV5-6 and TRBJ1-5; D ambiguous. V gave up 4 bases and J gave up 5 bases, with 16 bases separating them. This CDR3 spans 15 amino acids. The germline gives CDR1 SGHDT, CDR2 YYEEEE. The CDR3 sequence is CASSSLGKRDQPQHF. CDR3 sequence (DNA): TGTGCCAGCAGCAGTTTAGGGAAGAGGGATCAGCCCCAGCATTTT.

The chain uses TRBV6-5 and TRBJ2-1; TRBD2 matches 8 bases. The CDR3 is made up of 15 amino acids. Germline assignment: CDR1 MNHEY and CDR2 SVGAGI. J lost 5 bases, V lost 6 bases, and 9 bases had no gene match. CDR3 DNA sequence: TGTGCCAGCAGCCCGACTAGCGTGGGGGACAATGAGCAGTTCTTC. This codes for CASSPTSVGDNEQFF.

This clone was detected only a few times. The V and J genes are TRBV6-1 and TRBJ1-1; D is possibly TRBD1 (6 bases). This CDR3 has 15 residues. CDR1 is MNHNS and CDR2 is SASEGT in the germline V gene. Between the trimmed V and J ends, which lost 6 bases and 1 base, there was a span of 15 bases. This CDR3 reads CASSGAQGRNTEAFF. The CDR3 bases are TGTGCCAGCAGCGGAGCACAGGGAAGGAACACTGAAGCTTTCTTT.

V is TRBV27 and J is TRBJ2-3, with D perhaps matching TRBD2 (6 bases). The germline V and J ends were trimmed by 3 bases and 14 bases, with 18 bases remaining between them. Germline assignment: CDR1 MNHEY and CDR2 SMNVEV (reference sequence). The CDR3 covers 13 residues. In DNA, the CDR3 is TGTGCCAGCAGTTTCGGGACTCCCGCTGGGCTGTATTTT. Amino acid sequence: CASSFGTPAGLYF.

This clone was seen a handful of times. The gene calls are TRBV29-1 and TRBJ2-2, with D possibly matching TRBD2 (5 bases). The CDR3 totals 13 residues. The ends were cut back, 8 bases at V and 7 bases at J, with 17 bases in the middle. Germline CDR1 and CDR2: SQVTM and ANQGSEA. CDR3 in DNA: TGCAGCTACACCCCGGTCCGGGACGGGGAGCTGTTTTTT. Translation gives CSYTPVRDGELFF.

The J gene is TRBJ2-7, the V gene TRBV23-1; TRBD1 matches 7 bases. TRBV23-1 has ORF status, its function being uncertain. The V gene end was trimmed by 6 bases and the J gene end by 2 bases; junction bases not matched to a gene: 19. There are 18 residues in the CDR3. CDR3 protein: CASRTNQSTGERAYEQYF. CDR3 DNA sequence: TGCGCCAGCAGGACGAATCAAAGCACAGGGGAACGAGCCTACGAGCAGTACTTC.

The V call is TRBV19, the J call TRBJ2-2, with 11 bases matching TRBD2. Trimming removed 4 bases from V and 0 bases from J; junction bases left unmatched: 4. This CDR3 has 17 amino acids. Germline CDR1 reads LNHDA; CDR2 reads SQIVND (reference sequence). CDR3 coding DNA: TGTGCCAGTAGTAATGGGGGACTAGCGGCGAACACCGGGGAGCTGTTTTTT. Translated: CASSNGGLAANTGELFF.

The chain combines TRBV10-3 with TRBJ2-5; 8 bases agree with TRBD2. Trimming took 6 bases from V and 3 from J; bases not matched to a gene: 3. This CDR3 has 13 residues. Germline loops: CDR1 ENHRY, CDR2 SYGVKD. The CDR3 loop is CAISGREEETQYF. The CDR3 coding sequence is TGTGCCATCAGCGGGAGGGAGGAAGAGACCCAGTACTTC.

This chain uses TRBV10-3 with TRBJ1-2; 7 bases align to TRBD1. This CDR3 contains 14 residues. V shed 3 bases, J shed 2 bases, and the junction held 3 bases outside the gene matches. From germline, CDR1 is ENHRY and CDR2 SYGVKD. CDR3 nucleotides: TGTGCCATCAGTGAACTGGGACAGAACTATGGCTACACCTTC. Its protein is CAISELGQNYGYTF.

As to this clone: The sample has other DNA sequences that encode this CDR3 too. The genes are TRBV7-2 and TRBJ2-1; a possible D gene is TRBD2 (6 bases). CDR1 is SGHTA, CDR2 FQGNSA, per germline. V gave up 4 bases and J gave up 2 bases, with 9 bases separating them. CDR3 length: 14 residues. CDR3 protein: CASSSGLPYNEQFF. CDR3 DNA: TGTGCCAGCAGCTCGGGACTCCCCTACAATGAGCAGTTCTTC.

The V and J genes are TRBV6-1 and TRBJ2-7, with 11 positions matching TRBD2. Germline CDR1 and CDR2: MNHNS and SASEGT. Trimming at V came to 6 bases and at J to 2 bases, leaving 3 bases not matched to a gene. The length of the CDR3 is 14 residues. CDR3 sequence: CASRTGLAAYEQYF. Here the CDR3 DNA reads TGTGCCAGCAGGACGGGACTAGCGGCCTACGAGCAGTACTTC.

V is TRBV4-2 and J is TRBJ2-1; D may be TRBD1 (6 bases). Trimming pared 0 bases from V and 6 bases from J, leaving 9 bases between. The CDR3 is 14 amino acids. Germline CDR1 LGHNA, CDR2 YNFKEQ. This CDR3 reads CASSQEAQGNEQFF. DNA of the CDR3: TGTGCCAGCAGCCAAGAGGCACAGGGCAATGAGCAGTTCTTC.

This chain uses TRBV9 with TRBJ1-3; 7 bases fit TRBD1. The CDR3 extends over 16 amino acids. The germline CDR1 and CDR2 sequences are SGDLS and YYNGEE. V shed 2 bases and J 9 bases; nucleotides not matched to a gene: 14. CDR3 DNA sequence: TGTGCCAGCAGCGTGGGCCATCATAACCAGGGGGTCACCATATATTTT. Its protein product is CASSVGHHNQGVTIYF.

The chain recombines TRBV11-2 with TRBJ2-5, with 7 nucleotides matching TRBD2. The junction had 10 bases not matched to a gene; V was cut back by 8 bases and J by 4 bases. The germline CDR1 and CDR2 sequences are SGHAT and FQNNGV. The CDR3 contains 14 residues. The CDR3 DNA reads TGTGCCAGCTCATGGACTAGTCGTGCAGAGACCCAGTACTTC. It encodes CASSWTSRAETQYF.

V is TRBV7-2 and J is TRBJ1-2; 8 nucleotides line up with TRBD1. CDR3 size: 14 residues. Germline loops: CDR1 SGHTA, CDR2 FQGNSA. Germline trimming cut 5 bases from V and 0 bases from J; bases unmatched to any gene: 2. The CDR3: CASSEDRANYGYTF. The DNA for the CDR3 is TGTGCCAGCAGCGAGGACAGGGCTAACTATGGCTACACCTTC.